This T cell receptor (beta chain) was observed in a study of blood T cell repertoires in COVID-19. Study-level background: COVID-19 samples, acute and convalescent, were from the United States, Italy and Spain. From T cells, B-cell-depleted T cells, or PBMCs came the material, which was cDNA or gDNA.

Recruited during active infection, patients (from Seattle) were subsequently followed longitudinally. The authors' processing: Amplification from reference gene primers served as the basis for estimated nucleated cell counts. This table comes from immunoSEQ multiplex PCR, and its TCRdb copy is limited to in-frame clones, with some not included. The V and J calls and clone size were taken over from that table, and D and trimming were inferred from the DNA. The repertoire holds about 210,000 clones, with over 75% as singletons. CDR1 and CDR2 (germline): SGHNT, YYREEE (reference sequence). With V trimmed by 8 bases and J by 5 bases, 11 bases remained unmatched. This CDR3 comprises 16 residues.

The chain is built from TRBV5-4 and TRBJ2-4; 12 bases line up with TRBD2. Sequencing used peripheral blood. This clonotype was sampled from a woman in her seventies with COVID-19, enrolled during active disease. DNA of the CDR3: TGTGCCAGTCACGAACCTAGCGGGGGGGGCCAAAACATTCAGTACTTC. It yields the protein CASHEPSGGGQNIQYF. Supplemented by reference TRBV5-4 and TRBJ2-4, the full variable domain reads ETGVTQSPTHLIKTRGQQVTLRCSSQSGHNTVSWYQQALGQGPQFIFQYYREEENGRGNFPPRFSGLQFPNYSSELNVNALELDDSALYLCASHEPSGGGQNIQYFGAGTRLSVL.